These T cell receptor beta chains were read from a single sample in a study of cytomegalovirus exposure and HLA in healthy donors. Profiled with immunoSEQ multiplex PCR; TCRdb holds only in-frame clones, not every one. The table has 90,000 to 150,000 clones, 15% seen once. The sequencing sample was made of PBMCs. The origin of the receptors is a woman between 18 and 29 years old in good health and CMV-seronegative. Both conserved end residues are part of each CDR3. D genes are given only for firm matches. The size field is filled for only some rows; it gives once, few, many or a size class.

size	V	D	J	DNA	CDR3
once	TRBV7-9	NA	TRBJ2-1	TGTGCCAGCAGCTCCCAGTATGAGCAGTTCTTC	CASSSQYEQFF
few	TRBV9	NA	TRBJ2-3	TGTGCCAGCAGCGTTACCCGGGGGGATACGCAGTATTTT	CASSVTRGDTQYF
NA	TRBV5-4	TRBD1	TRBJ2-5	TGTGCCAGCAGTTTTCAGGGACAGGGACAAGAGACCCAGTACTTC	CASSFQGQGQETQYF
NA	TRBV29-1	NA	TRBJ2-5	TGCAGCGTTGGGGGTAGGGGGGAGACCCAGTACTTC	CSVGGRGETQYF
NA	TRBV2	NA	TRBJ2-3	TGTGCCAGCAGTCCCTCGAGAGAAACAGATACGCAGTATTTT	CASSPSRETDTQYF
NA	TRBV28	TRBD1	TRBJ1-5	TGTGCCAGCAGCAAAGTATGGGGACAGGGTAGCAATCAGCCCCAGCATTTT	CASSKVWGQGSNQPQHF
few	TRBV5-1	NA	TRBJ1-2	TGCGCCAGCAGCTGGGGGGGACGGGAGAACTATGGCTACACCTTC	CASSWGGRENYGYTF
NA	TRBV27	TRBD1	TRBJ1-2	TGTGCCAGCAGTGCCGACAGGGCCTATGGCTACACCTTC	CASSADRAYGYTF
NA	TRBV4-3	NA	TRBJ1-2	TGCGCCAGCAGCCAGGAGGGCCCACGGCGGGGCTACACCTTC	CASSQEGPRRGYTF
NA	TRBV2	NA	TRBJ2-5	TGTGCCAGCAGTCGGGACACCCAAGAGACCCAGTACTTC	CASSRDTQETQYF
few	TRBV27	NA	TRBJ2-7	TGTGCCAGCAGTACCGGGGGAAGCTCCTACGAGCAGTACTTC	CASSTGGSSYEQYF
NA	TRBV19	NA	TRBJ2-6	TGTGCCAGTAGTGAGGGAGTCGGGGCCAACGTCCTGACTTTC	CASSEGVGANVLTF
few	TRBV2	NA	TRBJ1-5	TGTGCCAGCAGGACGACAGTGCTTGGGCCCCAGCATTTT	CASRTTVLGPQHF
NA	TRBV7-8	TRBD1	TRBJ2-7	TGTGCCAGCAGCCTGGACAGGGTTTCGCAGTACTTC	CASSLDRVSQYF
NA	TRBV5-1	NA	TRBJ2-1	TGCGCCAGCAGTGAAGCTGGGAGCTCCTACAATGAGCAGTTCTTC	CASSEAGSSYNEQFF
NA	TRBV10-1	NA	TRBJ2-3	TGCGCCAGCACAGGGCCCACAGATACGCAGTATTTT	CASTGPTDTQYF
few	TRBV2	NA	TRBJ1-2	TGTGCCAGCAGTCCGGACAGCAGGTTTCGCTACACCTTC	CASSPDSRFRYTF
NA	TRBV5-1	NA	TRBJ2-1	TGCGCCAGCAGCTTCGCGGTGGTTGGCAATGAGCAGTTCTTC	CASSFAVVGNEQFF
few	TRBV5-3	NA	TRBJ1-4	TGTGCCAGAAGCTCGGGGGGTAACAGTAATGAAAAACTGTTTTTT	CARSSGGNSNEKLFF
NA	TRBV5-1	NA	TRBJ2-3	TGCGCCAGCAGCCCCGCGGGAACCCGCACAGATACGCAGTATTTT	CASSPAGTRTDTQYF